Shown below are 23 T cell receptor beta chains from a single sample sequenced in a study of patients and donors after allogeneic stem cell transplantation. TCRdb used MiXCR to reprocess the RT-PCR reads, holding one entry per CDR3 protein. The sample yields about 410,000 distinct CDR3 sequences, 16% seen once. Sequenced material: blood, either unsorted or a sorted T cell fraction (not recorded which). These receptors all come from a human donor who was either an allogeneic HSCT recipient or a stem cell or donor lymphocyte infusion donor (not recorded which). It is not recorded whose cells these are; they may come from a transplant donor.

Comment on this clonotype: A much larger clone differs from this one at a single base, so this may be a read error. This chain links TRBV5-1 with TRBJ1-2; D ambiguous. CDR3 length equals 12 residues. Between the trimmed V and J ends, which lost 4 bases and 3 bases, there was a span of 7 bases. Germline V lookup: CDR1 SGHRS, CDR2 YFSETQ. The CDR3 bases are TGCGCCAGCAGCGACAACTACTATGGCTACACCTTC. It codes for CASSDNYYGYTF. The full variable domain, rest sourced from reference TRBV5-1 and TRBJ1-2, is KAGVTQTPRYLIKTRGQQVTLSCSPISGHRSVSWYQQTPGQGLQFLFEYFSETQRNKGNFPGRFSGRQFSNSRSEMNVSTLELGDSALYLCASSDNYYGYTFGSGTRLTVV.

The rearrangement joins TRBV30 to TRBJ2-3; D not certain. With 0 bases removed from V and 2 bases from J, the gap between germline ends came to 9 bases. The CDR3 has 14 amino acids. CDR1 GTSNPN and CDR2 SVGIG come from the germline V gene (reference sequence). For the CDR3, the DNA is TGTGCCTGGAGTGTAGGGCTACTCACAGATACGCAGTATTTT. The encoded protein is CAWSVGLLTDTQYF.

The chain employs TRBV20-1 and TRBJ2-2, with TRBD1 matching over 9 bases. Looked up from germline, CDR1 is DFQATT and CDR2 is SNEGSKA (reference sequence). The junction had 18 bases not matched to a gene; V was cut back by 6 bases and J by 7 bases. This CDR3 region has 17 residues. The CDR3: CSARTPVPGQGGGELFF. The CDR3 DNA reads as TGCAGTGCCAGAACCCCAGTACCGGGACAGGGAGGCGGGGAGCTGTTTTTT.

The rearrangement uses TRBV7-9 and TRBJ2-3; the match to TRBD1 covers 7 bases. The V gene end was trimmed by 1 base and the J gene end by 2 bases; junction bases not matched to a gene: 3. Per germline, CDR1 SEHNR and CDR2 FQNEAQ (reference sequence). This CDR3 has 15 residues. The CDR3 DNA follows: TGTGCCAGCAGCTTAGTCACAGGGGCCACAGATACGCAGTATTTT. This sequence encodes CASSLVTGATDTQYF.

V is TRBV20-1 and J is TRBJ1-2; D is ambiguous. The germline V and J ends were trimmed by 0 bases and 4 bases, with 12 bases remaining between them. Germline V gives CDR1 DFQATT, CDR2 SNEGSKA (reference sequence). The CDR3 totals 14 residues. CDR3 sequence: CSAREVKVSYGYTF. The CDR3 coding sequence is TGCAGTGCTAGAGAGGTTAAGGTCTCCTATGGCTACACCTTC.

This clonotype appeared a few times. The chain combines TRBV30 with TRBJ2-3; the D is unclear. Between the trimmed V and J ends, which lost 3 bases and 0 bases, there was a span of 4 bases. Germline CDR1 GTSNPN, CDR2 SVGIG (reference sequence). The CDR3 runs to 12 residues. CDR3 in amino acids: CAWRVSTDTQYF. CDR3 sequence (DNA): TGTGCCTGGAGGGTGAGCACAGATACGCAGTATTTT.

This clonotype appeared a few times. This chain links TRBV18 with TRBJ2-4; D is ambiguous. Germline CDR1 is KGHSH and CDR2 is LQKENI. This CDR3 has 16 amino acids. Trimming shortened V by 3 bases and J by 6 bases, and 18 bases separated the two germline ends. CDR3 in amino acids: CASSPLGPRPGNIQYF. The DNA of the CDR3 is TGTGCCAGCTCACCTTTAGGGCCGAGGCCGGGAAACATTCAGTACTTC.

The chain recombines TRBV20-1 with TRBJ2-7; D is ambiguous. The CDR3 spans 14 residues. V lost 2 bases and J lost 2, with 13 bases in between. Germline V gene data show CDR1 as DFQATT and CDR2 as SNEGSKA (reference sequence). DNA of the CDR3: TGCAGTGCTAGACTTCACAAACACCCCTACGAGCAGTACTTC. Its translation: CSARLHKHPYEQYF.

The chain combines TRBV30 with TRBJ2-4, with 8 bases that match TRBD2. Per the germline V gene, CDR1 is GTSNPN and CDR2 is SVGIG (reference sequence). The CDR3 contains 15 residues. Unmatched junction bases numbered 5, after V lost 4 bases and J lost 0 bases. The CDR3 bases are TGTGCCTGGACCGGGGGGGGAATAGCCAAAAACATTCAGTACTTC. It encodes CAWTGGGIAKNIQYF.

This clonotype was seen at least ten times. The gene calls are TRBV5-1 and TRBJ1-2; D possibly corresponds to TRBD1 (5 bases). CDR3 length: 13 residues. V was clipped by 4 bases and J by 2 bases, with 9 bases between them. Germline loops: CDR1 SGHRS, CDR2 YFSETQ. CDR3 protein: CASSPTENYGYTF. CDR3 bases: TGCGCCAGCAGCCCGACAGAAAACTATGGCTACACCTTC.

This clonotype came up a few times. The chain has TRBV19 and TRBJ2-7; the D gene is possibly TRBD1 (5 bases). V lost 5 bases and J lost 6, with 14 bases in between. CDR1 and CDR2 (germline): LNHDA, SQIVND (reference sequence). This CDR3 has 13 residues. The CDR3 reads CASSSPGNREQYF. CDR3 coding DNA: TGTGCCAGTAGTTCTCCAGGGAATCGCGAGCAGTACTTC.

This clonotype showed up just a few times. V usage is TRBV18 and J usage is TRBJ1-5; a weak D match, TRBD1 (5 bases). V was cut by 3 bases and J by 5 bases, with 11 bases left in between. The CDR3 totals 14 residues. Germline values: CDR1 KGHSH, CDR2 LQKENI. This CDR3 reads CASSPRQWDQPQHF. The CDR3 nucleotides read TGTGCCAGCTCACCTCGACAGTGGGATCAGCCCCAGCATTTT. The complete variable domain, with remaining parts taken from reference TRBV18 and TRBJ1-5, reads NAGVMQNPRHLVRRRGQEARLRCSPMKGHSHVYWYRQLPEEGLKFMVYLQKENIIDESGMPKERFSAEFPKEGPSILRIQQVVRGDSAAYFCASSPRQWDQPQHFGDGTRLSIL.

The chain recombines TRBV11-2 with TRBJ2-3, with TRBD2 matching 9 bases. Looked up from germline, CDR1 is SGHAT and CDR2 is FQNNGV. V shed 6 bases and J 4 bases; nucleotides not matched to a gene: 11. This CDR3 has 16 amino acids. Here the CDR3 reads CASRWGGGAFADTQYF. CDR3 DNA sequence: TGTGCCAGCAGATGGGGCGGGGGGGCCTTCGCAGATACGCAGTATTTT.

The chain has TRBV28 and TRBJ2-5, with 8 bases aligning to TRBD2. In germline, CDR1 is MDHEN, CDR2 SYDVKM. The CDR3 consists of 15 residues. V dropped 5 bases and J dropped 2; count of bases not matched to a gene: 7. In DNA form, the CDR3 reads TGTGCCAGCAGTCTCCCGGGGGGGGGACAAGAGACCCAGTACTTC. Protein sequence: CASSLPGGGQETQYF.

This clonotype was counted a few times. The rearrangement links TRBV12-3 or TRBV12-4 to TRBJ2-7; 10 bases map to TRBD1. The CDR3 runs to 15 residues. V trimming: 5 bases; J trimming: 4 bases; junction bases outside the gene matches: 8. CDR3 residues: CASSKTGTGVYEQYF. The CDR3 region has the DNA TGTGCCAGCAGTAAAACCGGGACAGGGGTGTACGAGCAGTACTTC.

The rearrangement uses TRBV24-1 and TRBJ2-3; TRBD2 agrees at 10 bases. The CDR3 has 17 amino acids. V dropped 3 bases and J dropped 5; count of bases not matched to a gene: 10. Germline V gives CDR1 KGHDR, CDR2 SFDVKD. The CDR3, as DNA: TGTGCCACCAGTGATAACCCCGCTAAGCGGGAGGGAGATACGCAGTATTTT. Encoded protein: CATSDNPAKREGDTQYF.

This rearrangement joins TRBV3-1 to TRBJ2-7; D remains unclear. V lost 1 base to trimming and J lost 3 bases, with 13 bases between them. From germline, CDR1 is LGHDT and CDR2 YNNKEL (reference sequence). This CDR3 spans 15 amino acids. CDR3 in DNA: TGTGCCAGCAGCCAAGGGGCCAACTCGATCTACGAGCAGTACTTC. As protein: CASSQGANSIYEQYF.

As to this clonotype: A much bigger clone sits one base away, suggesting this may be a read error. This sequence joins TRBV12-3 or TRBV12-4 and TRBJ2-1; D unclear. The CDR3 covers 10 residues. Written as DNA, the CDR3 is TGTGCCAGCAGGGGCAATGAGCAGTTGTTC. As protein: CASRGNEQLF.

This clonotype showed up just a few times. The chain couples TRBV19 to TRBJ1-1; D is unclear. V shed 6 bases and J shed 6 bases, with 14 bases lying between them. The CDR3 runs to 13 residues. Germline lookup yields CDR1 LNHDA and CDR2 SQIVND (reference sequence). CDR3: CASRRRQGAEAFF. The CDR3 region has the DNA TGTGCCAGTAGAAGGCGGCAAGGCGCTGAAGCTTTCTTT.

J is TRBJ1-1 and V is TRBV19; D is undetermined. Trimming removed 2 bases at V and 11 bases at J, with 15 bases between. The germline V gene has CDR1 LNHDA and CDR2 SQIVND (reference sequence). This CDR3 has 13 residues. The CDR3 nucleotides read TGTGCCAGTAGTATAAAGTATGATTCGGGGGCTTTCTTT. Its translation is CASSIKYDSGAFF.

The table lists this clonotype with a few counts. This rearrangement joins TRBV20-1 to TRBJ1-2, with 7 bases lining up with TRBD1. The CDR3 is made up of 12 amino acids. V lost 7 bases to trimming and J lost 4 bases; unmatched junction nucleotides: 6. CDR1 and CDR2 (germline): DFQATT, SNEGSKA (reference sequence). The CDR3 protein is CSVTGRSYGYTF. CDR3 coding DNA: TGCAGTGTGACAGGGAGATCCTATGGCTACACCTTC.

The chain couples TRBV25-1 to TRBJ2-3, with 7 positions matching TRBD2. The CDR3 runs to 14 residues. The germline gives CDR1 MGHDK, CDR2 SYGVNS. The V segment lost 1 base and the J segment 4 bases; nucleotides outside the gene matches: 2. The chain's CDR3 is CASSEWGRADTQYF. CDR3 bases: TGTGCCAGCAGTGAATGGGGGAGGGCAGATACGCAGTATTTT.

A note on this clonotype: This may stem from a read error, because a much larger clone lies one nucleotide away. The chain couples TRBV12-3 or TRBV12-4 to TRBJ2-1, with unresolved D. The CDR3 consists of 11 residues. V dropped 2 bases and J dropped 9 bases, with 5 bases sitting between them. The CDR3: CASSLPPEQFF. In DNA form, the CDR3 reads TGTGCCAGCAGTTTACCACCTGAGCAGTTCTTC.